Each of the 21 T cell receptor beta chains below was sequenced from the same sample in a study of T cells in Graves' hyperthyroidism and ophthalmopathy. TCR beta CDR3 regions were amplified from RNA transcripts. A set of HTBI primers served as the primers for a first-round RT-PCR of the TCR CDR3. TCRdb processed the multiplex PCR reads anew with MiXCR; each CDR3 protein has one entry. This repertoire shows nearly 600,000 distinct CDR3 sequences, approximately 15% found once; its top ten account for approximately 5.7%. The material sequenced was blood. These receptors all come from a woman aged 25 to 39 with Graves' hyperthyroidism that later progressed to Graves' ophthalmopathy.

There are many counts of this clonotype. This chain uses TRBV12-3 or TRBV12-4 with TRBJ2-7; D remains unclear. The V end lost 6 bases, the J end lost 6 bases, and 9 bases lay between the germline ends. CDR3 length equals 11 residues. The CDR3 region is CASSTGTEQYF. The DNA for the CDR3 is TGTGCCAGCAGCACGGGTACCGAGCAGTACTTC.

This clonotype appeared many times. This chain uses TRBV19 with TRBJ1-5; D remains ambiguous. V lost 10 bases and J lost 4, with 17 bases in between. The CDR3 sequence is 14 residues long. The V gene's germline CDR1 is LNHDA and CDR2 SQIVND (reference sequence). CDR3 sequence reads: CATSLEEGNQPQHF. The CDR3 DNA sequence: TGTGCCACCTCCCTCGAGGAGGGAAATCAGCCCCAGCATTTT.

This clonotype was seen at least ten times. The chain carries TRBV13 and TRBJ2-1; a possible D gene is TRBD2 (5 bases). Trimming left V 10 bases short and J 4 bases short, with 8 bases between. Germline-derived CDR1 and CDR2 are PRHDT and FYEKMQ (reference sequence). The CDR3 is 11 residues long. For the CDR3, the DNA is TGTGCCATCCCGGGGTACAATGAGCAGTTCTTC. This gives the protein CAIPGYNEQFF.

This clonotype was counted at least ten times. The CDR3 loop is CASSPWEEGLDTQYF. The CDR3, as DNA: TGTGCCAGCAGTCCCTGGGAGGAGGGCTTAGATACGCAGTATTTT. V and J are TRBV6-1 and TRBJ2-3, with a possible D match to TRBD2 (6 bases). The V end was cut by 5 bases, the J end by 5 bases, with 17 bases between. Germline V gives CDR1 MNHNS, CDR2 SASEGT. The CDR3 covers 15 residues.

This clonotype was recorded many times. The chain uses TRBV12-3 or TRBV12-4 and TRBJ2-2; a weak D match, TRBD2 (5 bases). V gave up 3 bases and J gave up 1 base, with 9 bases separating them. CDR3 length: 15 residues. CDR3 loop: CASSFWTENTGELFF. For the CDR3, the DNA is TGTGCCAGCAGTTTCTGGACTGAGAACACCGGGGAGCTGTTTTTT.

This clonotype showed up just a few times. This sequence may be a read error, since a much larger clone differs from it by one base. Without the conserved terminal phenylalanine or tryptophan, this CDR3 likely stems from a read error. The V call is TRBV27, the J call TRBJ2-7; perhaps TRBD2 as D (7 bases). The germline gives CDR1 MNHEY, CDR2 SMNVEV (reference sequence). The V and J ends lost 5 bases and 0 bases respectively, with 17 bases between them. The CDR3 runs to 16 residues. Here the CDR3 reads CASSPKGGGYSYEQYL. Here the CDR3 DNA reads TGTGCCAGCAGTCCTAAGGGAGGGGGGTACTCCTACGAGCAGTACCTC.

This sequence joins TRBV20-1 and TRBJ2-7; D is possibly TRBD2 (6 bases). The germline CDR1 and CDR2 sequences are DFQATT and SNEGSKA (reference sequence). V dropped 3 bases and J dropped 7 bases, with 16 bases sitting between them. The CDR3 is 13 amino acids. CDR3 amino acids: CSARGLGFGEQYF. The DNA of the CDR3 is TGCAGTGCTAGGGGACTTGGTTTTGGAGAGCAGTACTTC.

Comments on this clonotype: Since a much larger clone is just one base distant, this may be a read error. This rearrangement joins TRBV5-8 to TRBJ2-5; possibly TRBD1 for D (5 bases). Germline CDR1 and CDR2: SGHTS and YDEGEE. CDR3 length: 11 amino acids. This CDR3 is CASRDKETEYF. The DNA of the CDR3 is TGTGCCAGCAGGGACAAAGAGACCGAGTACTTC.

This clonotype came up once. The chain couples TRBV28 to TRBJ2-7; D is ambiguous. V was clipped by 8 bases and J by 0 bases, with 11 bases between them. The CDR3 length is 13 residues. The V gene's germline CDR1 is MDHEN and CDR2 SYDVKM. Here the CDR3 DNA reads TGTGCCAGCGTACAACATAGCTCCTACGAGCAGTACTTC. The encoded protein is CASVQHSSYEQYF.

The sample holds many counts of this clonotype. The V and J genes are TRBV30 and TRBJ2-3; D gene ambiguous. The ends were cut back, 3 bases at V and 7 bases at J, with 8 bases in the middle. The germline V gene encodes CDR1 GTSNPN and CDR2 SVGIG (reference sequence). The CDR3 is made up of 11 amino acids. The CDR3 DNA is TGTGCCTGGAGGGGGTTAAATACGCAGTATTTT. This sequence encodes CAWRGLNTQYF.

This clonotype came up many times. The chain is built from TRBV6-2 or TRBV6-3 and TRBJ1-1; 10 bases fit TRBD1. The CDR3 is 16 residues long. The V gene end was trimmed by 6 bases and the J gene end by 1 base; junction bases not matched to a gene: 8. From germline, CDR1 is MNHEY and CDR2 SVGEGT. In nucleotides, the CDR3 is TGTGCCAGCAGATCCGGGACAGGGGATTCGAACACTGAAGCTTTCTTT. It translates to CASRSGTGDSNTEAFF.

This clonotype was seen ten or more times. This chain connects TRBV2 to TRBJ2-2; 8 positions match TRBD1. Germline V gene lookup returns CDR1 SNHLY and CDR2 FYNNEI. V shed 3 bases, J shed 5 bases, and the junction held 8 bases outside the gene matches. CDR3 length equals 16 residues. CDR3 sequence reads: CASSDAGGVDTGELFF. CDR3 sequence (DNA): TGTGCCAGCAGTGATGCAGGGGGCGTTGATACCGGGGAGCTGTTTTTT.

The sample holds a few counts of this clonotype. This sequence joins TRBV6-1 and TRBJ1-2; TRBD1 agrees at 10 bases. The CDR3 consists of 14 residues. The germline V gene encodes CDR1 MNHNS and CDR2 SASEGT. The V gene end was trimmed by 7 bases and the J gene end by 2 bases; junction bases not matched to a gene: 4. The CDR3 is CASIDRGLNYGYTF. DNA of the CDR3: TGTGCCAGCATTGACAGGGGGCTGAACTATGGCTACACCTTC.

This clonotype came up many times. V and J are TRBV20-1 and TRBJ2-7, with D possibly being TRBD1 (5 bases). Germline CDR1 and CDR2: DFQATT and SNEGSKA (reference sequence). Deletions cut 3 bases from V and 2 bases from J, with 11 bases between. CDR3 length equals 13 residues. The CDR3 DNA reads TGCAGTGCTAGGAGAGACAGAGCCTACGAGCAGTACTTC. Protein sequence: CSARRDRAYEQYF.

This clonotype has only a few counts. The CDR3 DNA follows: TGTGCCAGCATGATAGGGTCGTCTGAGCAGTTCTTC. It is translated as CASMIGSSEQFF. The chain carries TRBV28 and TRBJ2-1; no clear D gene. CDR1 MDHEN and CDR2 SYDVKM come from the germline V gene. This CDR3 comprises 12 residues. Trimming pared 7 bases from V and 9 bases from J, leaving 13 bases between.

This clonotype was detected only a few times. An end of the junction does not agree with germline; a read error may underlie this. The chain recombines TRBV7-7 with TRBJ2-7; D is unclear. This CDR3 has 13 residues. Germline-derived CDR1 and CDR2 are SSHAT and FNYEAQ (reference sequence). Here the CDR3 reads CASSLSTDYEQYF. In DNA form, the CDR3 reads TGTGCTAGCAGCTTATCGACGGACTACGAGCAGTACTTC.

This clonotype was observed many times. The rearrangement uses TRBV29-1 and TRBJ2-2; D possibly corresponds to TRBD1 (6 bases). The V gene's germline CDR1 is SQVTM and CDR2 ANQGSEA. The V end lost 7 bases, the J end lost 3 bases, and 21 bases lay between the germline ends. The CDR3 consists of 16 residues. CDR3 sequence: CSGRGLENRDTGELFF. DNA for the CDR3: TGCAGCGGTCGGGGCCTAGAAAACAGGGACACCGGGGAGCTGTTTTTT.

This clonotype was picked up a small number of times. The chain has TRBV24-1 and TRBJ2-7; no definite D call. This CDR3 comprises 14 residues. The V end lost 1 base, the J end lost 9 bases, and 15 bases lay between the germline ends. Germline V CDR1 and CDR2: KGHDR, SFDVKD. CDR3 DNA sequence: TGTGCCACCAGTGATTTACATGACAAAGTTGGGCAGTACTTC. This encodes CATSDLHDKVGQYF.

The genes are TRBV27 and TRBJ1-5, with D possibly matching TRBD1 (6 bases). CDR1 and CDR2 from the germline V gene are MNHEY and SMNVEV (reference sequence). Deletions cut 5 bases from V and 2 bases from J, with 16 bases between. The length of the CDR3 is 16 residues. CDR3 in DNA: TGTGCCAGCAGTCTCGTAGGGACATCGGGCAATCAGCCCCAGCATTTT. Translation gives CASSLVGTSGNQPQHF.

This clonotype was found many times. J is TRBJ2-3 and V is TRBV2; TRBD2 aligns across 14 bases. Germline V lookup: CDR1 SNHLY, CDR2 FYNNEI. The V and J ends lost 7 bases and 4 bases, in that order; junction bases with no gene match: 7. There are 16 residues in the CDR3. CDR3 sequence reads: CASTGLAGDVADTQYF. The DNA for the CDR3 is TGTGCCAGCACGGGACTAGCGGGAGATGTGGCAGATACGCAGTATTTT.

This clonotype was recorded many times. The chain has TRBV30 and TRBJ1-2; TRBD1 might be the D (5 bases). The CDR3 loop spans 12 amino acids. Deletions cut 5 bases from V and 4 bases from J, with 11 bases between. Germline lookup yields CDR1 GTSNPN and CDR2 SVGIG (reference sequence). CDR3 coding DNA: TGTGCCTGGGGGGCAACACCCTATGGCTACACCTTC. Amino acids: CAWGATPYGYTF.